The entry that follows covers one TCR beta chain sequence. What this receptor recognizes is not known. The sample holds no much larger clone one base away, and base qualities are not on file. The data stem from a study of blood T cell repertoires in COVID-19 (dated by TCRdb to about 2020). About the investigation overall: Samples from collaborators originated in the United States, Italy and Spain and spanned both the acute and convalescent phases of COVID-19. The material from the prospective study consisted of cDNA or gDNA derived from T cells, B-cell-depleted T cells, or PBMCs. Subjects who had been exposed to COVID-19, were actively infected with it, or had recovered from it provided the deeply sampled blood TCRbeta repertoires that made up the dataset. A freely available public database, intended as a resource for researchers studying the immune response to SARS-CoV-2, is where the repertoires were released. Samples were obtained from the ongoing ImmuneRACE study (first 160 participants) and from 1,000 to 1,500 subjects provided by 6 global collaborators. Sample metadata almost always included a de-identified subject ID, COVID-19 status, age in years and sex. Where available, HLA class I and class II types were taken from metadata supplied by the sample provider and were not determined by assay-based typing.

Overall study outcomes, separate from this receptor: How much clinical and demographic metadata was included differed by source and by participant, and the metadata was provided uncurated.

In Seattle, one collaborating source enrolled patients while the infection was active and tracked those patients longitudinally over the course of disease. The collaborating institutions used their own protocols to collect whole blood in K2EDTA tubes. For TCRbeta analysis, collaborators shipped samples in one of three forms: frozen whole blood, isolated PBMCs, or DNA extracted from either of those sample types. TCRbeta CDR3 regions were amplified from genomic DNA by means of the immunoSEQ Assay, a bias-controlled multiplex PCR. As for how the authors treated the data: The number of nucleated cells in each sample was estimated from the amplification of reference gene primers within the assay. To quantify the absolute abundance of each unique TCRbeta CDR3 rearrangement, sequence reads were collapsed and filtered. For each sample, productive Simpson clonality was calculated as the square root of Simpson's diversity index over productive rearrangements. Imported from immuneACCESS, the table was reduced by TCRdb to in-frame sequences with V and J called. These copies leave out some clones; in studies compared against another copy, an unresolved V gene accounts for under half, and the cause of the remainder is not known. The V and J calls and clone size are taken from that table; D and trimming were inferred from the DNA. The sample includes about 220,000 clones, with approximately 85% observed a single time. About 2.5% of the sample lies in the top ten.

CDR1 SGHTA and CDR2 FQGTGA were looked up in the germline V gene. Cut back by 4 bases and 1 base, the V and J ends lie 4 bases apart. There are 13 amino acids in the CDR3, from cysteine to phenylalanine inclusive. Of all the DNA, just the CDR3 is kept, 39 bases in frame from base 1. The clonotype comes from a woman between 65 and 79 years old with COVID-19, enrolled during active disease. The chain uses TRBV7-3 and TRBJ2-2, with no confidently assigned D gene. The sequencing sample was made of peripheral blood. The nucleotides are TGTGCCAGCAGCTCCCTGAACACCGGGGAGCTGTTTTTT. This encodes CASSSLNTGELFF.